What follows describes a single TCR beta chain. What antigen it recognizes has not been identified. Within one base of it there is no much larger clone, and no base qualities were kept. In the prospective study, participants were about 18 to 100 years old, resided in around 25 geographic areas of the United States, and were enrolled through a virtual design. To assign participants to cohorts, the prospective study relied on clinical history that participants themselves reported in a screening survey and a study questionnaire. Recovered participants in ImmuneRACE Cohort 3 were defined as having two consecutive negative NP/OP PCR tests, clearance from a healthcare professional, or resolution of symptoms. In the prospective study, whole blood, serum and a nasopharyngeal or oropharyngeal swab were collected from each participant by mobile phlebotomists. Prospective study participants could optionally give additional blood draws and questionnaires over an approximately two-month period. Blood samples from the prospective study were shipped frozen or at room temperature prior to DNA extraction.

The sample comes from a study of blood T cell repertoires in COVID-19 (dated by TCRdb to the early 2020s). Regarding the study in general: Samples covering the acute and convalescent phases of COVID-19 were provided by collaborators in the United States, Italy and Spain. Samples were obtained from the ongoing ImmuneRACE study (first 160 participants) and from 1,254 subjects provided by 6 global collaborators. Deeply sampled blood TCRbeta repertoires from subjects exposed to, actively infected with, or recovered from COVID-19 were included in the dataset. The sample metadata nearly always contained a de-identified subject ID, COVID-19 status, age in years and sex. The prospective study material was composed of cDNA or gDNA derived from T cells, B-cell-depleted T cells, or PBMCs. The repertoires were made available in a free public database intended to serve as a resource for research on the immune response to SARS-CoV-2. Where available, HLA class I and class II types were taken from metadata supplied by the sample provider and were not determined by assay-based typing. Points the paper makes about the study in general: How much clinical and demographic metadata was included differed by source and by participant, and the metadata was provided uncurated.

TCRbeta CDR3 regions were amplified from genomic DNA using the immunoSEQ Assay, a bias-controlled multiplex PCR. On the study's bioinformatics: The number of nucleated cells in each sample was estimated from the amplification of reference gene primers within the assay. Sequence reads were collapsed and filtered to measure the absolute abundance of every unique TCRbeta CDR3 rearrangement. For each sample, productive Simpson clonality was calculated by taking the square root of Simpson's diversity index across productive rearrangements. As stored in TCRdb, this immuneACCESS dataset retains in-frame rearrangements with V and J assigned. A fraction of the clones does not appear; measured against another copy, unresolved V genes explain less than half of the discrepancy, and the remainder lacks a known reason. V and J calls and clone size follow that table, whereas D and trimming were derived from the DNA. The sample profile shows roughly 43,000 clones; approximately 86% of them were found once. The ten most abundant clones make up 2.5% to 3.5% of the sample.

The germline V gene specifies SGHNT as CDR1 and YENEEA as CDR2. Including the terminal cysteine and phenylalanine, the CDR3 comprises 15 residues. Kept here is only the CDR3 DNA, which spans 45 bases and is read in frame from base 1. V and J are trimmed by 5 bases and 5 bases, and the gene matches miss 6 bases of the junction. Recombination joined TRBV11-3 with TRBJ2-5; TRBD2 fits 12 bases in the junction. The sample comprised PBMCs or T cells enriched from blood (not recorded which). The receptor comes from a woman aged 45-59 years who had recovered from COVID-19. CDR3 sequence: CASSRTSGELETQYF. In nucleotide form, the sequence is TGTGCCAGCAGCCGGACTAGCGGGGAACTGGAGACCCAGTACTTC.